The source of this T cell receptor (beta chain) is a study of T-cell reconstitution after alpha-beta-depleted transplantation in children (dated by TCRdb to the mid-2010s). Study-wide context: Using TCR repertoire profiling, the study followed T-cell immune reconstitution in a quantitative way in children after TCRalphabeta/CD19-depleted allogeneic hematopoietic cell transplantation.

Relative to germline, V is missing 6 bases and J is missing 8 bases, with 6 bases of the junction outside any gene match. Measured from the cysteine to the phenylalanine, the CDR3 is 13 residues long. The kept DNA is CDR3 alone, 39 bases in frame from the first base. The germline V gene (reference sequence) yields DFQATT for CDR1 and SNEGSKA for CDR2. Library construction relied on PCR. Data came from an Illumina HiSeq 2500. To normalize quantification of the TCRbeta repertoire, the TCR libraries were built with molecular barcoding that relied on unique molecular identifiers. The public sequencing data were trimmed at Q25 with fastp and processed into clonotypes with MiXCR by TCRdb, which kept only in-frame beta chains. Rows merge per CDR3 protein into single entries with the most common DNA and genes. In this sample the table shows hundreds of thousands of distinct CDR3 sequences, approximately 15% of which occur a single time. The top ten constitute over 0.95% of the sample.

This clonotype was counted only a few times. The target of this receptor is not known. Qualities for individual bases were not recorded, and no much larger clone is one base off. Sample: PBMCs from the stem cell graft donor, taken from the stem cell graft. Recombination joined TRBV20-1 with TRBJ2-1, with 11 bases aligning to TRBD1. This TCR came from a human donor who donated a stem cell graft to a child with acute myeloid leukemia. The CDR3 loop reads CSAARDRGDEQFF. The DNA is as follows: TGCAGTGCCGCCCGGGACAGGGGGGATGAGCAGTTCTTC.